The rows below give T cell receptor beta chains drawn from one sample of a study of T cells in narcolepsy. Some clones are missing from TCRdb's copy, which holds only in-frame ones; the method was immunoSEQ multiplex PCR. The data show about 30,000 clones, around four fifths seen once. Source material: CD45RA- memory CD4+ T cells from PBMCs. These receptors all stem from a human donor with narcolepsy. The CDR3 runs from the conserved cysteine through the conserved F or W. D genes are given only for firm matches. Not every row has a clone size; where given, it reads once, few, many or a size class.

clone_size	v_call	cdr3_length	d_call	j_call	cdr3_aa	cdr3_nt
NA	TRBV19	14	NA	TRBJ2-2	CASSIRGNTGELFF	TGTGCCAGTAGTATACGGGGGAACACCGGGGAGCTGTTTTTT
NA	TRBV5-6	17	NA	TRBJ1-5	CASSSTRLFYSNQPQHF	TGTGCCAGCAGCTCTACGAGGCTGTTTTATAGCAATCAGCCCCAGCATTTT
once	TRBV11-1	18	NA	TRBJ1-6	CASSLEQIWSSYNSPLHF	TGTGCCAGCAGCTTAGAGCAGATATGGTCCTCCTATAATTCACCCCTCCACTTT
NA	TRBV20-1	11	NA	TRBJ1-1	CSAREGLGAFF	TGCAGTGCCCGAGAGGGACTCGGAGCTTTCTTT
NA	TRBV7-9	14	TRBD1	TRBJ2-1	CASSFRGTGDEQFF	TGTGCCAGCAGCTTTCGCGGGACAGGGGATGAGCAGTTCTTC
few	TRBV2	15	NA	TRBJ1-1	CASSELRWGNTEAFF	TGTGCCAGCAGTGAACTAAGGTGGGGGAACACTGAAGCTTTCTTT
NA	TRBV5-1	14	TRBD1	TRBJ1-2	CAGSSQGGTNGYTF	TGCGCCGGCAGCTCGCAGGGGGGGACGAATGGCTACACCTTC
NA	TRBV28	14	NA	TRBJ1-4	CASRGTSGNEKLFF	TGTGCCAGCAGGGGGACCTCGGGGAATGAAAAACTGTTTTTT
NA	TRBV12-5	14	NA	TRBJ1-2	CASGYNQGRHGYTF	TGTGCTAGTGGTTATAACCAAGGAAGGCATGGCTACACCTTC
NA	TRBV7-6	14	NA	TRBJ2-1	CASIRQFSYNEQFF	TGTGCCAGCATCAGACAGTTCTCCTACAATGAGCAGTTCTTC
once	TRBV15	16	TRBD1	TRBJ1-6	CATSRDGDRGFSPLHF	TGTGCCACCAGCAGAGATGGGGACAGGGGGTTCTCACCCCTCCACTTT
once	TRBV2	15	TRBD1	TRBJ2-5	CASSRGTGSGETQYF	TGTGCCAGCAGTCGGGGGACAGGGTCGGGAGAGACCCAGTACTTC
NA	TRBV6-1	18	TRBD2	TRBJ2-1	CASSEARASGGLYNEQFF	TGTGCCAGCAGTGAAGCGCGGGCTAGCGGGGGCCTCTACAATGAGCAGTTCTTC
few	TRBV21-1	16	NA	TRBJ2-3	CASTNKYTSQPDTQYF	TGTGCCAGCACCAATAAATACACAAGTCAGCCAGATACGCAGTATTTT